The clone carrying this T cell receptor (beta chain) was counted between two and nine times. Its antigen remains unidentified. The data originate from a study of OX40 agonist ivuxolimab in advanced cancers. At the level of the study: Every 2 weeks, patients received ivuxolimab intravenously, dosed at 0.01 to 10 mg/kg. Cohort: 65% to 90% men, mean age about 62, aged roughly 23 to 79. Treatment received earlier with anti-PD-1, anti-PD-L1 or anti-CTLA-4 agents was allowed, and approximately 40% had some. Overall study findings and caveats: Among patients with partial responses at 0.1-3.0 mg/kg, clonal expansion was among the lowest.

V lost 4 bases, J lost 3 bases, and 6 bases stayed unmatched. This CDR3 has 15 amino acids. Germline V CDR1 and CDR2: LGHNA, YSLEER. Some clones are missing from TCRdb's copy, which holds only in-frame ones; the method was immunoSEQ multiplex PCR. This sample has some 12,000 clones, with more than 65% found just once. The starting material was CD4+ or CD8+ T cells sorted from blood, obtained in a trial of the OX40 agonist ivuxolimab. The chain links TRBV4-3 to TRBJ2-7; 10 nucleotides match TRBD1. The sequence was collected from an adult with an advanced solid tumor such as melanoma, head and neck, liver or kidney cancer. CDR3 region: CASSPSGDRGYEQYF. The DNA for the CDR3 is TGCGCCAGCAGCCCCTCCGGGGACAGGGGCTACGAGCAGTACTTC.